The clone carrying this TCR beta chain was picked up many times. Its target is unknown. The source of the sample is a study of CD8 T cells in ankylosing spondylitis. Study-level results: Past research had described some motif variants in reactive arthritis synovial fluid and blood. It was reported that disease-linked clones were significantly enriched in matched ankylosing spondylitis synovial fluid. In ankylosing spondylitis blood, a motif of seven to nine highly homologous TCR beta variants appeared characteristic. Disease-linked clones displayed a CD8+ phenotype and appeared relatively rarely in peripheral blood.

TCR beta libraries were made by quantitative 5'-RACE with molecular barcodes. One entry per CDR3 protein, called by TCRdb with MiXCR from the 5' RACE reads. The repertoire consists of 450,000 to 550,000 distinct CDR3 sequences, with over 4% occurring once and the leading ten covering around 3.5%. Germline V gene sequence: CDR1 DFQATT, CDR2 SNEGSKA (reference sequence). Trimming took off 6 bases at V and 4 bases at J, with 17 bases between the two ends. This CDR3 has 14 residues. Sequences were obtained from blood, either unsorted or a sorted T cell fraction (not recorded which). The source of this sequence is a male donor with ankylosing spondylitis. This chain uses TRBV20-1 with TRBJ2-3, with D perhaps matching TRBD1 or TRBD2 (5 bases each). The CDR3 DNA is TGCAGTGCCACCGGGACGGTCCCCCCAGATACGCAGTATTTT. Translating it yields CSATGTVPPDTQYF.